This T cell receptor (beta chain) was identified during a study of cytomegalovirus exposure and HLA in healthy donors. Turning to the study itself: Earlier, 110 million or so unique TCR beta sequences were recovered from around 180 million T cells by an analysis.

CDR1 MNHNS and CDR2 SASEGT come from the germline V gene. V was pared by 0 bases and J by 0 bases, with 5 bases of the junction left unmatched. The CDR3 consists of 18 residues. 60 Vbeta and 13 Jbeta primers were used in PCR. TCRdb's copy holds only in-frame clones and misses some; the assay was immunoSEQ multiplex PCR. This table has about 200,000 clones, around 78% appearing once. The TCR originated in a woman in her 30s in good health and CMV-seropositive. The chain carries TRBV6-1 and TRBJ2-6, with 7 bases identical to TRBD2. Specimen: PBMCs. Written as DNA, the CDR3 is TGTGCCAGCAGTGAAGCGGGGGAGGGGATCTCTGGGGCCAACGTCCTGACTTTC. Protein sequence: CASSEAGEGISGANVLTF.